The sequence of this T cell receptor beta chain was determined in a study (dated by TCRdb to about 2013). Sequencing was performed on an Illumina Genome Analyzer IIx. The public reads were run again by TCRdb, first through fastp at Q25 and then through MiXCR, and only productive beta chains were kept. Identical CDR3 protein sequences are pooled into one entry, listed with their most common genes and DNA. The sample data list about 15,000 distinct CDR3 sequences, and around 34% of these were observed just once. Together, the top ten hold approximately 16% of the sample. Points on this clonotype: Its cognate antigen has yet to be identified. Within one base of it there is no much larger clone, and no base qualities were kept.

According to the germline V gene (reference sequence), CDR1 reads DFQATT and CDR2 reads SNEGSKA. V was cut back by 0 bases and J by 6 bases, leaving a gap of 29 bases between them. CDR3 length: 20 amino acids, cysteine to phenylalanine. Only the CDR3 DNA stays, 60 bases, in frame from base 1. The sequence is built from TRBV20-1 and TRBJ2-2; TRBD2 is possibly the D segment (6 matching bases). What was sequenced was blood. This TCR was recovered from a human donor. The CDR3 is CSARDSSSGRHGGMAGELFF. Read as DNA, the sequence is TGCAGTGCTAGAGATTCAAGTAGCGGCCGCCATGGAGGGATGGCCGGGGAGCTGTTTTTT.